The 24 T cell receptor beta chains below were found in one sample sequenced in a study of CD8 T cells in ankylosing spondylitis. Each CDR3 protein is one row after TCRdb ran MiXCR on the 5' RACE reads. The table includes 310,000 or so distinct CDR3 sequences, 20% detected once. Sample: blood, either unsorted or a sorted T cell fraction (not recorded which). These receptors originate from a male donor with ankylosing spondylitis or in good health (not recorded which).

CDR3 sequence (DNA): TGCAGCGTTGAAGCACAGGGTATCGGCGGCATTCAGTACTTC. Protein product: CSVEAQGIGGIQYF. V usage is TRBV29-1 and J usage is TRBJ2-4; D might be TRBD1 (6 bases). V was clipped by 1 base and J by 9 bases, with 16 bases between them. Germline V gives CDR1 SQVTM, CDR2 ANQGSEA. The CDR3 runs to 14 residues.

This clonotype has at least ten counts. The chain links TRBV20-1 to TRBJ2-3; D gene uncertain. The germline V and J ends were trimmed by 0 bases and 6 bases, with 7 bases remaining between them. The CDR3 has 12 amino acids. Germline V gives CDR1 DFQATT, CDR2 SNEGSKA (reference sequence). The CDR3 loop is CSARDSVDTQYF. CDR3 nucleotides: TGCAGTGCTAGAGATTCGGTCGATACGCAGTATTTT.

The V gene is TRBV20-1, the J gene TRBJ1-1; perhaps TRBD1 as D (5 bases). V was clipped by 5 bases and J by 1 base, with 17 bases between them. Germline V gives CDR1 DFQATT, CDR2 SNEGSKA (reference sequence). This CDR3 is built from 15 residues. Here the CDR3 DNA reads TGCAGTGCTGAACCGGGACGGAACCAGAACACTGAAGCTTTCTTT. As protein: CSAEPGRNQNTEAFF.

This clonotype was counted a few times. V and J are TRBV6-5 and TRBJ1-6, with D uncertain. Germline V gives CDR1 MNHEY, CDR2 SVGAGI. Trimming removed 6 bases from V and 0 bases from J, with 15 bases in between. This CDR3 has 17 amino acids. CDR3 nucleotides: TGTGCCAGCAGCTACGTGGGATTGGGCTCCTATAATTCACCCCTCCACTTT. Residues: CASSYVGLGSYNSPLHF.

J is TRBJ1-4 and V is TRBV3-1; D is perhaps TRBD1 (6 bases). The CDR3 runs to 18 residues. V lost 1 base to trimming and J lost 8 bases, with 23 bases between them. The germline V gene has CDR1 LGHDT and CDR2 YNNKEL (reference sequence). CDR3 protein: CASSQVGQGFSVREKLFF. The CDR3 region has the DNA TGTGCCAGCAGCCAAGTCGGGCAGGGGTTCTCAGTGAGGGAAAAACTGTTTTTT.

The chain couples TRBV5-1 to TRBJ2-7; unclear D gene. The CDR3 runs to 16 residues. Germline assignment: CDR1 SGHRS and CDR2 YFSETQ. V was pared by 0 bases and J by 2 bases, with 15 bases between. DNA of the CDR3: TGCGCCAGCAGCTTGGGGTTAAGAGGCAGTGCCTACGAGCAGTACGTC. Translated: CASSLGLRGSAYEQYV.

This clonotype was picked up many times. The gene calls are TRBV10-3 and TRBJ2-7, with D possibly being TRBD1 or TRBD2 (5 bases each). Per the germline V gene, CDR1 is ENHRY and CDR2 is SYGVKD. The CDR3 consists of 20 residues. V lost 4 bases and J 0 bases, leaving 28 bases between the germline ends. The CDR3 is CAISGAALDGTNGSSYEQYV. In DNA form, the CDR3 reads TGTGCCATCAGTGGAGCAGCCCTGGATGGGACCAATGGAAGCTCCTACGAGCAGTACGTC.

This clonotype was seen a handful of times. The gene calls are TRBV12-3 or TRBV12-4 and TRBJ1-5; D remains unclear. CDR3 length equals 13 residues. Between the trimmed V and J ends, which lost 6 bases and 2 bases, there was a span of 8 bases. Here the CDR3 DNA reads TGTGCCAGCAGGCCGATGGGCAATCAGCCCCAGCATTTT. It is translated as CASRPMGNQPQHF.

This clonotype was counted ten times or more. This chain connects TRBV12-3 or TRBV12-4 to TRBJ1-2, with 10 bases that match TRBD1. This CDR3 is 15 amino acids long. V lost 6 bases to trimming and J lost 2 bases; unmatched junction nucleotides: 6. The CDR3 sequence is CASRPTGGTNYGYTF. CDR3 sequence (DNA): TGTGCCAGCAGGCCGACAGGGGGCACCAACTATGGCTACACCTTC.

A few counts support this clonotype. The gene calls are TRBV5-1 and TRBJ2-2; D perhaps matches TRBD1 (6 bases). Germline V gene lookup returns CDR1 SGHRS and CDR2 YFSETQ. V lost 4 bases and J 1 base, leaving 14 bases between the germline ends. This CDR3 region has 16 residues. CDR3 amino acids: CASSPDSVGNTGELFF. CDR3 coding DNA: TGCGCCAGCAGCCCGGACAGTGTTGGGAACACCGGGGAGCTGTTTTTT.

This chain joins TRBV12-3 or TRBV12-4 and TRBJ2-1; TRBD2 agrees at 8 bases. V shed 2 bases, J shed 5 bases, and the junction held 8 bases outside the gene matches. The CDR3 is 16 residues long. CDR3 DNA sequence: TGTGCCAGCAGTTTAAGGCCTAGCGGGCCCGACAATGAGCAGTTCTTC. Encoded protein: CASSLRPSGPDNEQFF.

V gene TRBV28 combines with J gene TRBJ2-3; D is possibly TRBD2 (5 bases). The CDR3 is 15 residues long. Trimming removed 8 bases from V and 1 base from J, with 16 bases in between. Germline CDR1 MDHEN, CDR2 SYDVKM. The CDR3 DNA reads as TGTGCCAGCTCCTCGGGCGGGTCGGGCACAGATACGCAGTATTTT. It specifies CASSSGGSGTDTQYF.

This clonotype was detected many times. The genes are TRBV6-1 and TRBJ1-2, with D unclear. Germline V gene data show CDR1 as MNHNS and CDR2 as SASEGT. Trimming stripped 2 bases from V and 2 bases from J, with 6 bases between. The CDR3 contains 13 residues. CDR3 coding DNA: TGTGCCAGCAGTGAACGCAAGAACTATGGCTACACCTTC. It yields the protein CASSERKNYGYTF.

This clonotype has more than one count but fewer than ten. The gene calls are TRBV25-1 and TRBJ1-1; D ambiguous. V was clipped by 2 bases and J by 3 bases, with 16 bases between them. This CDR3 is built from 16 residues. CDR1 MGHDK and CDR2 SYGVNS come from the germline V gene. The CDR3 DNA is TGTGCCAGCAGTGAAGGGGTTACACGGAAGCACACTGAAGCTTTCTTT. This codes for CASSEGVTRKHTEAFF.

This clonotype has only a few counts. The CDR3 nucleotides read TGTGCCACCAGTGAATCCGGGACAGGGTCGGCAGATACGCAGTATTTT. Protein product: CATSESGTGSADTQYF. This sequence joins TRBV24-1 and TRBJ2-3; 9 nucleotides agree with TRBD1. The germline gives CDR1 KGHDR, CDR2 SFDVKD. This CDR3 region has 16 residues. The V segment lost 4 bases and the J segment 4 bases; nucleotides outside the gene matches: 8.

The chain uses TRBV6-5 and TRBJ1-2, with a tentative D call TRBD1 (5 bases). The CDR3 totals 12 residues. Germline CDR1 reads MNHEY; CDR2 reads SVGAGI. V was shortened by 2 bases and J by 7 bases, with 8 bases between the two germline ends. CDR3 in DNA: TGTGCCAGCAGTTACCAGGGAGCTGGCTACACCTTC. Translated, it gives CASSYQGAGYTF.

The chain uses TRBV28 and TRBJ2-3; 9 bases line up with TRBD2. V shed 7 bases and J 2 bases; nucleotides not matched to a gene: 7. The CDR3 is made up of 15 amino acids. Germline V gene lookup returns CDR1 MDHEN and CDR2 SYDVKM. The CDR3 reads CASKWLAGYTDTQYF. The CDR3 DNA sequence: TGTGCCAGCAAATGGCTAGCGGGATACACAGATACGCAGTATTTT.

This clonotype was observed a few times. The DNA for the CDR3 is TGTGCCAGCAGCCTTAAAACACGGGGACTAGCGGGAAGGGGCTCCTACAATGAGCAGTTCTTC. This encodes CASSLKTRGLAGRGSYNEQFF. The chain employs TRBV3-1 and TRBJ2-1; 13 bases are shared with TRBD2. CDR3 length: 21 residues. CDR1 LGHDT and CDR2 YNNKEL come from the germline V gene (reference sequence). J was trimmed by 0 bases and V by 4 bases; bases with no gene match: 15.

The J gene is TRBJ1-6, the V gene TRBV20-1; D is ambiguous. Per the germline V gene, CDR1 is DFQATT and CDR2 is SNEGSKA (reference sequence). V was clipped by 6 bases and J by 6 bases, with 15 bases between them. CDR3 length equals 14 residues. The chain's CDR3 is CSAPTGSRNSPLHF. CDR3 bases: TGCAGTGCCCCCACGGGGAGCCGTAATTCACCCCTCCACTTT.

This clonotype was seen a handful of times. J is TRBJ2-2 and V is TRBV15, with D possibly TRBD2 on 5 matching bases. The CDR3 extends over 14 amino acids. Germline CDR1 and CDR2: LNHNV and YYDKDF (reference sequence). Trimming shortened V by 1 base and J by 6 bases, and 9 bases separated the two germline ends. CDR3 protein: CATSRVSAAGELFF. For the CDR3, the DNA is TGTGCCACCAGCAGAGTTTCAGCGGCCGGGGAGCTGTTTTTT.

Here the CDR3 DNA reads TGCGCCAGCAGCGTCGACGGAGGCTTTAGCACAGATACGCAGTATTTT. Amino acids: CASSVDGGFSTDTQYF. The V call is TRBV5-1, the J call TRBJ2-3, with a tentative D call TRBD2 (5 bases). The CDR3 covers 16 residues. Trimming shortened V by 4 bases and J by 0 bases, and 15 bases separated the two germline ends. The germline V gene has CDR1 SGHRS and CDR2 YFSETQ.

The J gene is TRBJ2-1, the V gene TRBV5-1; D is perhaps TRBD1 (5 bases). Germline CDR1 SGHRS, CDR2 YFSETQ. This CDR3 contains 15 residues. The germline V and J ends were trimmed by 0 bases and 0 bases, with 7 bases remaining between them. CDR3 coding DNA: TGCGCCAGCAGCTTGGACAGGCGCTCCTACAATGAGCAGTTCTTC. Its protein product is CASSLDRRSYNEQFF.

This clonotype was found many times. The chain recombines TRBV3-1 with TRBJ2-1; 7 nucleotides line up with TRBD2. The V gene end was trimmed by 3 bases and the J gene end by 10 bases; junction bases not matched to a gene: 0. CDR1 and CDR2 from the germline V gene are LGHDT and YNNKEL (reference sequence). The CDR3 loop spans 11 amino acids. The CDR3 region is CASSQGLEQFF. The DNA of the CDR3 is TGTGCCAGCAGCCAGGGACTAGAGCAGTTCTTC.

V is TRBV20-1 and J is TRBJ2-3; perhaps TRBD2 as D (5 bases). CDR1 and CDR2 (germline): DFQATT, SNEGSKA (reference sequence). This CDR3 spans 16 amino acids. Trimming took 3 bases from V and 1 from J, leaving 17 bases between them. The CDR3 loop is CSASASPFPGTDTQYF. Here the CDR3 DNA reads TGCAGTGCTAGCGCTAGCCCGTTCCCTGGCACAGATACGCAGTATTTT.